One sample yielded the 24 T cell receptor beta chains listed below, sequenced in a study of tumor-infiltrating lymphocytes in primary liver carcinoma. A constant-region primer primed TCR beta cDNA synthesis from about 550 ng of total RNA. Three rounds of nested multiplex PCR with slightly modified ARM-PCR produced TCR beta libraries. Each of the first two PCR rounds ran approximately 10 cycles with TRBV1-TRBV30 forward and C-beta reverse primers. TCRdb re-called the multiplex PCR reads with MiXCR, one entry per CDR3 protein. The table shows tens of thousands of distinct CDR3 sequences, with around 66% occurring only once. For each extraction, RNA and DNA were obtained together from approximately 20-30 mg of unsorted bulk tissue. Material: liver tumor tissue from sampling region 3. As to subset: tumor region T3, left-lateral pole. All receptors derive from a young woman with primary liver carcinoma and hepatitis B virus infection.

Notes on this clonotype: The junction departs from the called germline gene at one end, perhaps through a read error. The chain couples TRBV25-1 to TRBJ2-2, with 13 bases identical to TRBD2. This CDR3 has 16 residues. Germline-derived CDR1 and CDR2 are MGHDK and SYGVNS. The CDR3 protein is CAISEGLAGLTGEPFF. The CDR3, as DNA: TGTGCCATCAGTGAGGGACTAGCGGGACTGACCGGGGAGCCGTTTTTT.

The chain's CDR3 is CASSPRGTGVPEAFF. In DNA form, the CDR3 reads TGCGCCAGCAGCCCTAGGGGGACAGGGGTCCCTGAAGCTTTCTTT. The chain carries TRBV4-1 and TRBJ1-1; TRBD1 matches at 10 bases. Germline V gives CDR1 MGHRA, CDR2 YSYEKL. V was clipped by 4 bases and J by 6 bases; unmatched bases: 8. The CDR3 loop spans 15 amino acids.

Regarding this clonotype: This likely comes from a read error, as the CDR3 has no conserved phenylalanine or tryptophan at its end. The chain combines TRBV5-4 with TRBJ2-1, with D possibly TRBD2 on 7 matching bases. CDR3 length: 15 residues. Germline V gene lookup returns CDR1 SGHNT and CDR2 YYREEE (reference sequence). The ends were cut back, 4 bases at V and 8 bases at J, with 19 bases in the middle. CDR3 loop: CASSPEGGGLYEQFI. CDR3 sequence (DNA): TGTGCCAGCAGCCCAGAGGGGGGGGGCCTTTATGAGCAGTTCATC.

Note on this clonotype: The CDR3 does not end in the conserved phenylalanine or tryptophan, so this is likely a read error. This rearrangement joins TRBV6-5 to TRBJ2-2, with 8 bases matching TRBD1. CDR1 is MNHEY, CDR2 SVGAGI, per germline. This CDR3 is 15 amino acids long. In DNA form, the CDR3 reads TGTGGCAGCAGTCCGCGGACAGGGTTCGCCGGGGAGCTGTTTTCT. This translates into CGSSPRTGFAGELFS.

As regards this clonotype: One end of the junction fails to match germline, which may point to a read error. The rearrangement links TRBV6-5 to TRBJ2-2, with TRBD1 identical over 7 bases. From germline, CDR1 is MNHEY and CDR2 SVGAGI. The CDR3 extends over 15 amino acids. The CDR3 DNA follows: TGTGCCAGCAGTCCGCAGACAGGGTTTACCGGGGAGCTGTCTTTT. This gives the protein CASSPQTGFTGELSF.

This clonotype was recorded many times. The chain has TRBV29-1 and TRBJ2-3; D might be TRBD2 (6 bases). The CDR3 length is 17 residues. V lost 4 bases, J lost 5 bases, and 25 bases lay in between. Germline V lookup: CDR1 SQVTM, CDR2 ANQGSEA. CDR3 sequence reads: CSVVGGVNQVRGDTQYF. For the CDR3, the DNA is TGCAGCGTTGTCGGGGGAGTGAATCAGGTCCGGGGAGATACGCAGTATTTT.

This clonotype appeared once. An end of the junction differs from the germline gene, which may be a read error. The chain combines TRBV4-3 with TRBJ2-7; D perhaps matches TRBD2 (6 bases). The CDR3 is 18 amino acids. Germline CDR1 LGHNA, CDR2 YSLEER. The CDR3 coding sequence is TGTGCCAGCAGCCAAGCTGTGATGGGGGGTCACGTTAGCTACGAGCAGTACTTC. Residues: CASSQAVMGGHVSYEQYF.

The rearrangement joins TRBV11-2 to TRBJ2-1, with 12 bases fitting TRBD2. The germline gives CDR1 SGHAT, CDR2 FQNNGV. This CDR3 contains 13 residues. CDR3 in amino acids: CSSSWTSGAEQFF. CDR3 nucleotide sequence: TGTTCTAGCAGCTGGACTAGCGGGGCAGAGCAGTTCTTC. The variable domain in full, with the rest retrieved from reference TRBV11-2 and TRBJ2-1, is EAGVAQSPRYKIIEKRQSVAFWCNPISGHATLYWYQQILGQGPKLLIQFQNNGVVDDSQLPKDRFSAERLKGVDSTLKIQPAKLEDSAVYLCSSSWTSGAEQFFGPGTRLTVL.

Concerning this clonotype: Since no conserved phenylalanine or tryptophan closes the CDR3, a read error is the likely cause. No DNA is shown, since the ends of the CDR3 on it are uncertain; the CDR3 is the one TCRdb lists. The rearrangement joins TRBV7-9 to TRBJ2-7; TRBD2, the D gene given by the table, was not confirmed from the DNA. Germline CDR1 reads SEHNR; CDR2 reads FQNEAQ (reference sequence). The CDR3 is made up of 14 amino acids, end residues included. CDR3 loop: CASSPSPTAYEQYL.

As regards this clonotype: Lacking the conserved final phenylalanine or tryptophan, this CDR3 likely reflects a read error. No DNA is shown, since the ends of the CDR3 on it are uncertain; the CDR3 is the one TCRdb lists. V usage is TRBV11-2 and J usage is TRBJ2-7. The CDR3 extends over 12 residues, inclusive of both ends. Germline V gene data show CDR1 as SGHAT and CDR2 as FQNNGV. CDR3 region: CASSLDRGIKYS.

As to this clonotype: Germline and junction disagree at one end, which may indicate a read error. The chain recombines TRBV6-5 with TRBJ2-7, with D perhaps matching TRBD1 (6 bases). CDR1 and CDR2 from the germline V gene are MNHEY and SVGAGI. The CDR3 spans 15 residues. The CDR3 DNA follows: TGTGCCAACAATTACAAGGACAGCAGCTCCTGCGAGCAGTACTTC. It specifies CANNYKDSSSCEQYF.

Turning to this clonotype: A read error may account for a junction end that differs from germline. V and J are TRBV7-8 and TRBJ2-2, with 7 bases aligning to TRBD2. The CDR3 is 18 amino acids. Germline CDR1 and CDR2: SGHVS and FQNEAQ. CDR3 DNA: TGTGTCAGCAGCTCCTTTAGACTAGCAGGAGAGGACACCGGGGAGCGGTTTTTT. Its protein product is CVSSSFRLAGEDTGERFF.

In its sample, this clonotype was seen once. The final CDR3 position lacks the conserved phenylalanine or tryptophan, pointing to a likely read error. This sequence joins TRBV11-2 and TRBJ1-6; D uncertain. The germline CDR1 and CDR2 sequences are SGHAT and FQNNGV. The CDR3 runs 13 residues. V was clipped by 3 bases and J by 11 bases, with 11 bases between them. In nucleotides, the CDR3 is TGTGCCAGCAGCTTTGTAATGAATACACCCCTCCACTTA. This gives the protein CASSFVMNTPLHL.

Details on this clonotype: The missing conserved phenylalanine or tryptophan at the end of this CDR3 makes a read error likely. The DNA is omitted, as the CDR3 cannot be located on it reliably, and the CDR3 follows TCRdb's listing. The chain combines TRBV11-2 with TRBJ1-4; TRBD1 is taken as the D call from the table, unchecked against the DNA. Ends included, the CDR3 has 12 residues. From germline, CDR1 is SGHAT and CDR2 FQNNGV. The CDR3: CASSPWGGNCFY.

The J gene is TRBJ1-1, the V gene TRBV29-1; D uncertain. Germline-derived CDR1 and CDR2 are SQVTM and ANQGSEA. CDR3 size: 12 residues. V was pared by 4 bases and J by 4 bases, with 10 bases between. Here the CDR3 reads CSVVGKGTEAFF. CDR3 DNA: TGCAGCGTTGTTGGGAAGGGCACTGAAGCTTTCTTT.

On this clonotype: At one end the junction does not follow the germline gene, possibly because of a read error. The rearrangement links TRBV5-1 to TRBJ2-7; TRBD1 agrees at 11 bases. This CDR3 contains 13 residues. Germline assignment: CDR1 SGHRS and CDR2 YFSETQ. CDR3 loop: CTSSWDRGYEHYF. The DNA of the CDR3 is TGCACCAGCAGCTGGGACAGGGGGTACGAGCACTACTTC.

This clonotype was seen more than once but under ten times. The chain employs TRBV11-1 and TRBJ2-4; D is perhaps TRBD2 (5 bases). This CDR3 is 13 amino acids long. Germline V gene data show CDR1 as SGHAT and CDR2 as FQDESV (reference sequence). V gave up 1 base and J gave up 8 bases, with 9 bases separating them. CDR3 sequence reads: CASSLVWGDIQYF. In DNA, the CDR3 is TGTGCCAGCAGCTTAGTCTGGGGAGACATTCAGTACTTC.

Note on this clonotype: Since no conserved phenylalanine or tryptophan closes the CDR3, a read error is the likely cause. It is unclear where the CDR3 begins or ends on the DNA, so no DNA is shown, and the CDR3 is as TCRdb lists it. This chain connects TRBV11-2 to TRBJ2-7; the table calls TRBD2, which could not be checked here. Germline V lookup: CDR1 SGHAT, CDR2 FQNNGV. The CDR3 length equals 11 residues, ends included. The CDR3 loop reads CVNSSSSSLEY.

This clonotype has only one observation. Relative to the germline gene, one junction end is altered; a read error may explain this. The chain is built from TRBV30 and TRBJ2-1, with TRBD2 matching 7 bases. Per the germline V gene, CDR1 is GTSNPN and CDR2 is SVGIG (reference sequence). The CDR3 totals 18 residues. Written as DNA, the CDR3 is TGTGCCTGGGGCCACGGCGGACTAGGGCCAGGCCAATACAATGAGCAGTTCTTT. Encoded protein: CAWGHGGLGPGQYNEQFF.

In this sample, this clonotype turned up many times. V gene TRBV19 combines with J gene TRBJ2-4, with TRBD2 matching 7 bases. V shed 4 bases and J 6 bases; nucleotides not matched to a gene: 3. Germline V CDR1 and CDR2: LNHDA, SQIVND (reference sequence). This CDR3 region has 13 residues. The CDR3 reads CASSTAGANIQYF. CDR3 bases: TGTGCCAGTAGTACCGCGGGAGCAAACATTCAGTACTTC.

Details on this clonotype: This could be a read error, since a much larger clone is one nucleotide away. This chain uses TRBV10-3 with TRBJ2-3; D perhaps matches TRBD2 (6 bases). The CDR3 contains 19 residues. Germline V gives CDR1 ENHRY, CDR2 SYGVKD. CDR3 residues: CVISSPNGLPGTSTDTQYF. CDR3 coding DNA: TGTGTCATCAGCTCTCCTAACGGACTACCTGGGACTAGCACAGATACGCAGTATTTT.

This clonotype is medium-sized by share. Just one base apart from a much larger clone, this may be a read error. It is likely a read error, because the conserved phenylalanine at the end of the CDR3 is missing. The chain couples TRBV11-2 to TRBJ2-2; 8 bases align to TRBD1. Germline CDR1 is SGHAT and CDR2 is FQNNGV. The CDR3 is 15 amino acids. The DNA for the CDR3 is TGTGCCAGCAGCGTAGAGACAGGGGACACCGGGGAGCTGTTTCTT. Translated: CASSVETGDTGELFL.

In regard to this clonotype: This clone may be a read error of a much larger clone one base away. The genes are TRBV6-1 and TRBJ2-1; TRBD1 agrees at 11 bases. The CDR3 is made up of 14 amino acids. The germline gives CDR1 MNHNS, CDR2 SASEGT. This CDR3 is CASGGQGEYNEQLF. The DNA of the CDR3 is TGTGCCAGCGGGGGACAGGGGGAGTACAATGAGCAGTTGTTC.

Within the sample, this clonotype is medium-sized. The rearrangement joins TRBV5-5 to TRBJ2-7; D is perhaps TRBD2 (5 bases). Per germline, CDR1 SGHKS and CDR2 YYEKEE (reference sequence). Between the trimmed V and J ends, which lost 2 bases and 3 bases, there was a span of 12 bases. The CDR3 is made up of 14 amino acids. Here the CDR3 DNA reads TGTGCCAGCAGCTTCGAACAGACTATCTACGAGCAGTACTTC. Amino acid sequence: CASSFEQTIYEQYF.